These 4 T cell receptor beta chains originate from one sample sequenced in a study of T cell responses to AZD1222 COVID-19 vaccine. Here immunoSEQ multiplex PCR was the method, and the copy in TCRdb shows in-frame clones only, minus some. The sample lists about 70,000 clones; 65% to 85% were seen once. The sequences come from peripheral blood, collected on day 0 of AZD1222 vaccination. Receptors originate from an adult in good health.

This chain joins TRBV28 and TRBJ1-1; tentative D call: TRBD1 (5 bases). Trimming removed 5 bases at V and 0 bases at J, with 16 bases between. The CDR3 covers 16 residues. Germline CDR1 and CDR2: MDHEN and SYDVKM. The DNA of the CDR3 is TGTGCCAGCAGTCTCCCCGGACAAATGGTGAACACTGAAGCTTTCTTT. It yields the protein CASSLPGQMVNTEAFF.

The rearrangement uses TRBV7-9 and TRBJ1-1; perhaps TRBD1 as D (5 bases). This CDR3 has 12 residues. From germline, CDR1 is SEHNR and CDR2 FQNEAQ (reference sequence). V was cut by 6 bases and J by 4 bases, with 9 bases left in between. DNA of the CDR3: TGTGCCAGCAGTACAGGAGGCACTGAAGCTTTCTTT. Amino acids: CASSTGGTEAFF.

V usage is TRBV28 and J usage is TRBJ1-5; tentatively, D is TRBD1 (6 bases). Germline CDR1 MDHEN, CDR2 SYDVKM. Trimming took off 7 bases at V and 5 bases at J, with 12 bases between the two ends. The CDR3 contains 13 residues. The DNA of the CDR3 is TGTGCCAGCATTGGGGGCGGGTATCAGCCCCAGCATTTT. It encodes CASIGGGYQPQHF.

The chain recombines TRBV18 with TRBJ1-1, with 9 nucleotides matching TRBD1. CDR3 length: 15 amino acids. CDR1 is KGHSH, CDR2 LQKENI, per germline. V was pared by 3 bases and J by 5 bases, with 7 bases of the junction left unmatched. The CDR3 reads CASSPEGQGRTEAFF. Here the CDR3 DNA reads TGTGCCAGCTCACCGGAGGGACAGGGAAGGACTGAAGCTTTCTTT.